A single sample gave rise to the 4 T cell receptor beta chains below, sequenced in a study of blood T cell repertoires in COVID-19. Assay used: immunoSEQ multiplex PCR; TCRdb lists only in-frame clones, some missing. The sample has about 180,000 clones; just over 85% are singletons. The sample taken for sequencing was PBMCs or T cells enriched from blood (not recorded which). The source of these receptors is a woman aged 18 to 35 who had recovered from COVID-19.

The chain combines TRBV5-6 with TRBJ2-7; 7 bases agree with TRBD1. The CDR3 runs to 14 residues. V lost 4 bases, J lost 0 bases, and 4 bases stayed unmatched. Germline lookup yields CDR1 SGHDT and CDR2 YYEEEE. The CDR3 is CASSLDRSSYEQYF. CDR3 bases: TGTGCCAGCAGCCTGGACAGGAGCTCCTACGAGCAGTACTTC.

The J gene is TRBJ2-7, the V gene TRBV6-1; no clear D. Germline CDR1 MNHNS, CDR2 SASEGT. V was clipped by 1 base and J by 3 bases, with 16 bases between them. CDR3 length: 16 residues. The CDR3 loop reads CASSEVVGHGDYEQYF. CDR3 nucleotides: TGTGCCAGCAGTGAAGTAGTCGGCCACGGAGACTACGAGCAGTACTTC.

The genes are TRBV5-1 and TRBJ1-1; tentatively, D is TRBD1 (5 bases). This CDR3 has 13 amino acids. From germline, CDR1 is SGHRS and CDR2 YFSETQ. The germline V and J ends were trimmed by 3 bases and 7 bases, with 13 bases remaining between them. This CDR3 reads CASSSGPNLEAFF. The CDR3 DNA is TGCGCCAGCAGCTCAGGGCCGAATCTTGAAGCTTTCTTT.

The chain carries TRBV4-1 and TRBJ2-7; TRBD1 aligns across 8 bases. Germline CDR1 is MGHRA and CDR2 is YSYEKL. This CDR3 is built from 15 residues. V trimming: 0 bases; J trimming: 2 bases; junction bases outside the gene matches: 3. The CDR3 DNA is TGCGCCAGCAGCCAAGAGGACAGGGACCCCTACGAGCAGTACTTC. It codes for CASSQEDRDPYEQYF.